These 17 T cell receptor beta chains were sequenced from one sample in a study of blood T cell repertoires in COVID-19. Libraries were prepared by immunoSEQ multiplex PCR; TCRdb keeps only in-frame clonotypes and omits some of them. The sample contains approximately 330,000 clones, roughly 87% of which appear only once. Sample: peripheral blood. Receptors originate from a man aged 30 to 45 with COVID-19, enrolled during active disease.

This rearrangement joins TRBV14 to TRBJ2-7, with TRBD1 matching 9 bases. The germline V gene encodes CDR1 SGHDN and CDR2 FVKESK. V lost 2 bases, J lost 5 bases, and 7 bases stayed unmatched. CDR3 length: 15 amino acids. Here the CDR3 reads CASSQKGQGGHEQYF. CDR3 nucleotide sequence: TGTGCCAGCAGCCAAAAGGGACAGGGTGGGCACGAGCAGTACTTC.

J is TRBJ2-7 and V is TRBV6-2 or TRBV6-3, with TRBD2 as a possible D gene (5 bases). Trimming removed 0 bases from V and 6 bases from J, with 12 bases in between. CDR3 length equals 14 residues. Germline lookup yields CDR1 MNHEY and CDR2 SVGEGT. CDR3 sequence (DNA): TGTGCCAGCAGTTACTCATTCCGGGGAATCGAGCAGTACTTC. This gives the protein CASSYSFRGIEQYF.

The chain links TRBV18 to TRBJ2-1; TRBD1 agrees at 8 bases. Per germline, CDR1 KGHSH and CDR2 LQKENI. V shed 4 bases and J 10 bases; nucleotides not matched to a gene: 9. This CDR3 comprises 14 residues. Here the CDR3 reads CASSLPGQAIEQFF. The CDR3 nucleotides are TGTGCCAGCTCACTACCGGGACAGGCCATAGAGCAGTTCTTC.

The chain links TRBV12-3 or TRBV12-4 to TRBJ2-1; D perhaps matches TRBD2 (5 bases). Trimming took off 6 bases at V and 5 bases at J, with 11 bases between the two ends. This CDR3 is 13 amino acids long. The CDR3 DNA is TGTGCCAGCAGGCACGGGGAGCACAATGAGCAGTTCTTC. Amino acid sequence: CASRHGEHNEQFF.

The chain uses TRBV7-2 and TRBJ2-3; 9 nucleotides agree with TRBD2. Losses at the gene ends were 5 bases for V and 4 bases for J; bases not matched to a gene: 10. CDR1 is SGHTA and CDR2 is FQGNSA in the germline V gene. The CDR3 is 16 residues long. CDR3 nucleotides: TGTGCCAGCAGCCTCCTCCGCGGGGGGGCCGCAGATACGCAGTATTTT. Translating it yields CASSLLRGGAADTQYF.

A remark on this clone: Distinct nucleotide sequences in the sample also encode this CDR3. The chain combines TRBV28 with TRBJ2-7; 14 bases fit TRBD2. CDR3 size: 16 residues. Trimming at V came to 1 base and at J to 3 bases, leaving 2 bases not matched to a gene. Germline V gene data show CDR1 as MDHEN and CDR2 as SYDVKM. The CDR3 here is CASSLSGTSGSYEQYF. The CDR3 nucleotides are TGTGCCAGCAGTTTATCAGGGACTAGCGGGAGCTACGAGCAGTACTTC.

The chain employs TRBV28 and TRBJ2-3; 9 bases line up with TRBD2. The CDR3 contains 18 residues. With V trimmed by 2 bases and J by 5 bases, 14 bases remained unmatched. Germline-derived CDR1 and CDR2 are MDHEN and SYDVKM. CDR3 nucleotide sequence: TGTGCCAGCAGTTTAGAGTCTAGCGGGGCGTGGAGGGGAGATACGCAGTATTTT. This codes for CASSLESSGAWRGDTQYF.

The J gene is TRBJ2-3, the V gene TRBV5-1, with 14 bases that match TRBD2. Germline V gene data show CDR1 as SGHRS and CDR2 as YFSETQ. This CDR3 has 16 amino acids. The J segment lost 0 bases and the V segment lost 7 bases, leaving 4 bases of the junction unmatched. CDR3 coding DNA: TGCGCCAGCGGTGGGACTAGCGGGAGAAGCACAGATACGCAGTATTTT. Encoded protein: CASGGTSGRSTDTQYF.

V and J are TRBV6-6 and TRBJ1-2; 7 nucleotides agree with TRBD1. V shed 2 bases, J shed 4 bases, and the junction held 10 bases outside the gene matches. Germline-derived CDR1 and CDR2 are MNHNY and SVGAGI (reference sequence). CDR3 length: 16 residues. The CDR3 sequence is CASSYPGGTASYGYTF. Here the CDR3 DNA reads TGTGCCAGCAGTTACCCTGGCGGGACAGCAAGCTATGGCTACACCTTC.

CDR3 region: CASSSETAHYYGYTF. The CDR3, as DNA: TGTGCCAGCAGCTCAGAGACAGCACACTACTATGGCTACACCTTC. The chain joins TRBV7-8 to TRBJ1-2; TRBD1 is a possible D gene (5 bases). CDR1 and CDR2 (germline): SGHVS, FQNEAQ. This CDR3 is built from 15 residues. V was clipped by 4 bases and J by 3 bases, with 15 bases between them.

V gene TRBV6-5 combines with J gene TRBJ1-4; no clear D. CDR1 is MNHEY, CDR2 SVGAGI, per germline. The CDR3 spans 16 residues. V was pared by 2 bases and J by 8 bases, with 18 bases between. The CDR3 loop reads CASSYGGARGGEKLFF. CDR3 DNA: TGTGCCAGCAGTTACGGCGGTGCCCGGGGTGGAGAAAAACTGTTTTTT.

This chain connects TRBV30 to TRBJ2-3, with 12 bases aligning to TRBD2. V gave up 4 bases and J gave up 7 bases; unmatched junction bases: 3. In germline, CDR1 is GTSNPN, CDR2 SVGIG (reference sequence). The CDR3 is 13 residues long. CDR3 nucleotides: TGTGCCTGGACTAGCGGGAGGGCTAATACGCAGTATTTT. It encodes CAWTSGRANTQYF.

This chain connects TRBV11-2 to TRBJ2-5; 10 bases align to TRBD2. The V segment lost 1 base and the J segment 2 bases; nucleotides outside the gene matches: 10. CDR3 length: 18 amino acids. CDR1 and CDR2 (germline): SGHAT, FQNNGV. The CDR3 DNA sequence: TGTGCCAGCAGCTTAGTCTCTAGCGGGGGCCTGTGGCAAGAGACCCAGTACTTC. It encodes CASSLVSSGGLWQETQYF.

V gene TRBV7-9 combines with J gene TRBJ1-5; D might be TRBD1 (5 bases). The germline gives CDR1 SEHNR, CDR2 FQNEAQ (reference sequence). This CDR3 is built from 17 residues. V gave up 4 bases and J gave up 4 bases, with 20 bases separating them. The CDR3 region has the DNA TGTGCCAGCAGCTCCAGCGGGGCAGCCAGAGAGAATCAGCCCCAGCATTTT. Residues: CASSSSGAARENQPQHF.

The chain couples TRBV28 to TRBJ1-2; D is perhaps TRBD1 (5 bases). The germline CDR1 and CDR2 sequences are MDHEN and SYDVKM. V was pared by 4 bases and J by 6 bases, with 21 bases between. The CDR3 runs to 16 residues. CDR3 in amino acids: CASSSPGSGHSDGYTF. CDR3 DNA sequence: TGTGCCAGCAGTTCCCCGGGTTCCGGACACTCCGATGGCTACACCTTC.

The chain uses TRBV25-1 and TRBJ2-1, with TRBD2 matching 11 bases. V lost 2 bases to trimming and J lost 8 bases; unmatched junction nucleotides: 2. The CDR3 has 14 amino acids. The germline V gene encodes CDR1 MGHDK and CDR2 SYGVNS. The CDR3 DNA sequence: TGTGCCAGCAGTGAAATAGCGGGAGGGGATGAGCAGTTCTTC. Protein: CASSEIAGGDEQFF.

A remark on this clone: The junction differs from germline at one of its ends, possibly a read error. In the same sample, other DNA sequences code for this CDR3. The chain links TRBV30 to TRBJ1-2; perhaps TRBD1 as D (6 bases). The CDR3 extends over 12 amino acids. CDR1 GTSNPN and CDR2 SVGIG come from the germline V gene (reference sequence). The CDR3 here is CAWSVQGYGYTF. CDR3 DNA sequence: TGTGCCTGGAGTGTACAGGGTTATGGTTACACCTTC.